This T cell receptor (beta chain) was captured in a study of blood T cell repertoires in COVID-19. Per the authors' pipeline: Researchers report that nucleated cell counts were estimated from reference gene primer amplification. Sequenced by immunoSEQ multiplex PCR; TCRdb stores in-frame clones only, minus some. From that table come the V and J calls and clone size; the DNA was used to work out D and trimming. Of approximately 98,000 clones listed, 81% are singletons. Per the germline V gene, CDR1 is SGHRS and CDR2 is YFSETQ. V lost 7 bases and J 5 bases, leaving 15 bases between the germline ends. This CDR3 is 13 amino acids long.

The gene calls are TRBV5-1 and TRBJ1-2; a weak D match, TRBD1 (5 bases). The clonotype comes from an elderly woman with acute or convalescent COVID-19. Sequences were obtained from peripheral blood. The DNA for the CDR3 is TGCGCCAGCGCCGCGGGGGGATTATATGGCTACACCTTC. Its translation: CASAAGGLYGYTF.